Each of the 16 T cell receptor beta chains below was sequenced from the same sample in a study of metastatic and nonmetastatic thyroid tumors. No patient had received any treatment before thyroid surgery. TCRdb reassembled clones from the PCR reads with MiXCR. Of around 30,000 clones in the sample, 10% to 13% are singletons; the top ten hold 16%. The sequenced sample consisted of blood. The source is a female donor with papillary thyroid cancer or a benign thyroid nodule (not recorded which). Some clones in this sample may be carry-over from other donors' samples.

This clone was seen many times. The rearrangement joins TRBV29-1 to TRBJ1-5, with D tentatively TRBD1 (5 bases). This CDR3 spans 14 amino acids. V lost 4 bases and J lost 0, with 10 bases in between. The germline CDR1 and CDR2 sequences are SQVTM and ANQGSEA. The CDR3, as DNA: TGCAGCGTTGTAGGGGAGAATAGCAATCAGCCCCAGCATTTT. It translates to CSVVGENSNQPQHF. Based on the CDR3 plus reference TRBV29-1 and TRBJ1-5, the full variable domain is SAVISQKPSRDICQRGTSLTIQCQVDSQVTMMFWYRQQPGQSLTLIATANQGSEATYESGFVIDKFPISRPNLTFSTLTVSNMSPEDSSIYLCSVVGENSNQPQHFGDGTRLSIL.

The chain carries TRBV11-2 and TRBJ2-7; a possible D gene is TRBD2 (5 bases). CDR3 length: 16 residues. Germline CDR1 is SGHAT and CDR2 is FQNNGV. The ends were cut back, 2 bases at V and 5 bases at J, with 19 bases in the middle. CDR3 protein: CASSLWVSVRGHEQYF. The CDR3 DNA sequence: TGTGCCAGCAGCTTATGGGTTAGCGTGAGAGGGCACGAGCAGTACTTC.

This clone was seen many times. The rearrangement uses TRBV20-1 and TRBJ2-1, with D uncertain. The length of the CDR3 is 12 residues. Germline-derived CDR1 and CDR2 are DFQATT and SNEGSKA (reference sequence). With 5 bases removed from V and 0 bases from J, the gap between germline ends came to 5 bases. The CDR3 DNA sequence: TGCAGTGCTGCAAGCTCCTACAATGAGCAGTTCTTC. It codes for CSAASSYNEQFF.

This clone was counted between two and nine times. The chain joins TRBV12-3 or TRBV12-4 to TRBJ1-1; maybe TRBD1 (6 bases). Trimming removed 1 base from V and 4 bases from J, with 10 bases in between. This CDR3 region has 14 residues. CDR3 sequence (DNA): TGTGCCAGCAGTTTAGGGGGGGCGGGCACTGAAGCTTTCTTT. This encodes CASSLGGAGTEAFF.

At least ten counts were recorded for this clone. V is TRBV10-1 and J is TRBJ2-3; D perhaps matches TRBD2 (5 bases). The CDR3 totals 11 residues. V lost 4 bases and J lost 11, with 10 bases in between. Germline CDR1 and CDR2: WNHNN and SYGVQD (reference sequence). The CDR3 loop reads CASSGGELQYF. CDR3 sequence (DNA): TGCGCCAGCAGTGGTGGGGAGCTGCAGTATTTT.

The chain carries TRBV27 and TRBJ1-1; TRBD1 is a possible D gene (5 bases). From germline, CDR1 is MNHEY and CDR2 SMNVEV (reference sequence). CDR3 length: 14 residues. The ends were cut back, 2 bases at V and 3 bases at J, with 10 bases in the middle. This CDR3 is CASSLAGRDTEAFF. CDR3 sequence (DNA): TGTGCCAGCAGTTTAGCAGGGCGTGACACTGAAGCTTTCTTT.

This clone was seen many times. The chain links TRBV7-3 to TRBJ1-2; no clear D gene. Germline V gives CDR1 SGHTA, CDR2 FQGTGA. Trimming shortened V by 4 bases and J by 4 bases, and 10 bases separated the two germline ends. The CDR3 has 13 amino acids. This chain's CDR3 is CASSSPAFYGYTF. Here the CDR3 DNA reads TGTGCCAGCAGCTCACCCGCGTTCTATGGCTACACCTTC.

This clone was detected many times. A clone one base away is much larger, so this may be a read error. The chain uses TRBV27 and TRBJ1-1; D is unclear. The V gene's germline CDR1 is MNHEY and CDR2 SMNVEV (reference sequence). CDR3 size: 15 residues. The CDR3 loop is CASSLSWWADTGAFF. The CDR3 region has the DNA TGTGCCAGCAGTTTATCTTGGTGGGCTGACACTGGAGCTTTCTTT.

At least ten counts were recorded for this clone. A much more abundant neighbour one base away suggests this may be a read error. The V and J genes are TRBV19 and TRBJ2-7; 9 bases align to TRBD1. Unmatched junction bases numbered 11, after V lost 4 bases and J lost 4 bases. CDR1 and CDR2 (germline): LNHDA, SQIVND (reference sequence). CDR3 length: 16 amino acids. CDR3 in DNA: TGTGCCAGTAGTAAACTTCGGGACAGGGATGGGTACGAGCAGTACTTC. Translated: CASSKLRDRDGYEQYF.

This clone occurred a few times. V usage is TRBV12-3 or TRBV12-4 and J usage is TRBJ1-3; tentative D call: TRBD1 (6 bases). The ends were cut back, 6 bases at V and 2 bases at J, with 11 bases in the middle. This CDR3 has 14 residues. The CDR3 region is CASRIQGTGNTIYF. The CDR3, as DNA: TGTGCCAGCAGGATCCAGGGGACTGGAAACACCATATATTTT.

This clone occurred many times. This chain links TRBV29-1 with TRBJ1-1; a possible D gene is TRBD1 (5 bases). Germline CDR1 SQVTM, CDR2 ANQGSEA. Trimming took 4 bases from V and 6 from J, leaving 18 bases between them. The CDR3 has 14 amino acids. The CDR3: CSVGGGGDGAEAFF. The CDR3 DNA follows: TGCAGCGTTGGGGGGGGAGGGGACGGGGCTGAAGCTTTCTTT.

At least ten counts were recorded for this clone. The genes are TRBV27 and TRBJ2-1; TRBD1 matches at 9 bases. V gave up 4 bases and J gave up 7 bases; unmatched junction bases: 8. The germline V gene has CDR1 MNHEY and CDR2 SMNVEV (reference sequence). CDR3 length equals 15 residues. The CDR3 DNA sequence: TGTGCCAGCAGTTCCCCAGACAGGGGGAGGAATGAGCAGTTCTTC. Residues: CASSSPDRGRNEQFF.

The gene calls are TRBV10-1 and TRBJ2-2, with a possible D match to TRBD2 (6 bases). Germline V gene lookup returns CDR1 WNHNN and CDR2 SYGVQD (reference sequence). The CDR3 contains 14 residues. V was cut by 4 bases and J by 7 bases, with 13 bases left in between. As DNA, the CDR3 is TGCGCCAGCAGTGGAGCTAGCGAGGGCGGGGAGCTGTTTTTT. This sequence encodes CASSGASEGGELFF.

This clone was recorded at least ten times. The chain links TRBV4-3 to TRBJ2-1; 8 bases match TRBD2. The CDR3 is 15 residues long. Per the germline V gene, CDR1 is LGHNA and CDR2 is YSLEER. The junction had 6 bases not matched to a gene; V was cut back by 0 bases and J by 8 bases. DNA of the CDR3: TGCGCCAGCAGCCAAGACGGGACTAGTCTGGATGAGCAGTTCTTC. Its translation is CASSQDGTSLDEQFF.

Within the sample, this clone is medium-sized. This chain joins TRBV28 and TRBJ2-6; 11 bases are shared with TRBD2. CDR3 length: 19 amino acids. Germline trimming cut 8 bases from V and 4 bases from J; bases unmatched to any gene: 16. Germline lookup yields CDR1 MDHEN and CDR2 SYDVKM. The CDR3 bases are TGTGCCAGCGGCCGACTAGCGGGAACCATAACGGCGGGGGCCAACGTCCTGACTTTC. Its protein product is CASGRLAGTITAGANVLTF.

This clone was found many times. This chain links TRBV19 with TRBJ2-5, with 9 bases that match TRBD2. Trimming took 9 bases from V and 5 from J; bases not matched to a gene: 7. The CDR3 consists of 13 residues. Germline CDR1 LNHDA, CDR2 SQIVND (reference sequence). The CDR3 bases are TGTGCCAGCGCTAGCGGGGTCGGGGAGACCCAGTACTTC. Its protein is CASASGVGETQYF. Combining the CDR3 with reference TRBV19 and TRBJ2-5 gives the whole variable domain DGGITQSPKYLFRKEGQNVTLSCEQNLNHDAMYWYRQDPGQGLRLIYYSQIVNDFQKGDIAEGYSVSREKKESFPLTVTSAQKNPTAFYLCASASGVGETQYFGPGTRLLVL.